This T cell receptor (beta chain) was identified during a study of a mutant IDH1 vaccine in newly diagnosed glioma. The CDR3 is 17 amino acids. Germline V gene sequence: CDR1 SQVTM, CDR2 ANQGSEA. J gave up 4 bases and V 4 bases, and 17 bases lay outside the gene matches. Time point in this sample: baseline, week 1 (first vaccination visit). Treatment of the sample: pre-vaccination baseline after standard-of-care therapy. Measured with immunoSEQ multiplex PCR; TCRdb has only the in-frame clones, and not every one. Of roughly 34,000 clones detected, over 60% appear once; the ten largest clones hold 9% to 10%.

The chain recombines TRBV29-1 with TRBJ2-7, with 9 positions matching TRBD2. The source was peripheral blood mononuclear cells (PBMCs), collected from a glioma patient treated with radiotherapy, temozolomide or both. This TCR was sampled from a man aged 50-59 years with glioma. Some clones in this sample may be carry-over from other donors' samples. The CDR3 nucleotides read TGCAGCGTTGCCTACCCAAGGGTAGCGGGAGTGAATTACGAGCAGTACTTC. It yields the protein CSVAYPRVAGVNYEQYF.